These 32 T cell receptor beta chains were sequenced from one sample in a study of shared clonotypes between healthy human individuals. Profiled with immunoSEQ multiplex PCR; TCRdb holds only in-frame clones, not every one. The sample gives 2 million to 3 million clones, 93% of which show up once; around 0.37% is in the top ten. Sequences were obtained from naive CD4+ T cells from PBMCs. The subset denotes: CD45RA+ positively selected. These receptors originate from a man between 18 and 35 years old in good health. Some clones in this sample may be carry-over from other donors' samples.

The J gene is TRBJ2-5, the V gene TRBV7-9, with 7 bases lining up with TRBD1. This CDR3 has 14 amino acids. With V trimmed by 5 bases and J by 7 bases, 10 bases remained unmatched. CDR1 is SEHNR and CDR2 is FQNEAQ in the germline V gene (reference sequence). The CDR3: CASSTDRADGTQYF. The CDR3 nucleotides read TGTGCCAGCAGCACCGACAGGGCTGATGGGACCCAGTACTTC.

On this clone: The same CDR3 arises from other DNA sequences in this sample as well. The rearrangement uses TRBV28 and TRBJ2-5, with 12 nucleotides matching TRBD1. V was clipped by 4 bases and J by 5 bases; unmatched bases: 2. This CDR3 region has 14 residues. In germline, CDR1 is MDHEN, CDR2 SYDVKM. The CDR3 is CASSWDRGRETQYF. In DNA form, the CDR3 reads TGTGCCAGCAGTTGGGACAGGGGGCGGGAGACCCAGTACTTC.

The V and J genes are TRBV6-1 and TRBJ2-1, with unresolved D. V was pared by 11 bases and J by 2 bases, with 19 bases between. The length of the CDR3 is 15 residues. CDR1 and CDR2 from the germline V gene are MNHNS and SASEGT. This CDR3 reads CASYEVFATYNEQFF. In DNA, the CDR3 is TGTGCCTCGTATGAGGTTTTTGCAACCTACAATGAGCAGTTCTTC.

The chain has TRBV6-1 and TRBJ1-4; weak D call: TRBD1 (6 bases). Between the trimmed V and J ends, which lost 10 bases and 0 bases, there was a span of 15 bases. The CDR3 loop spans 15 amino acids. The germline V gene has CDR1 MNHNS and CDR2 SASEGT. DNA for the CDR3: TGTGCCACTAGGGGGGGAGCCTCAACTAATGAAAAACTGTTTTTT. Its protein is CATRGGASTNEKLFF.

This rearrangement joins TRBV7-9 to TRBJ2-2; 7 bases fit TRBD2. The CDR3 is 15 residues long. Looked up from germline, CDR1 is SEHNR and CDR2 is FQNEAQ (reference sequence). J was trimmed by 5 bases and V by 5 bases; bases with no gene match: 8. The CDR3 nucleotides read TGTGCCAGCAGCCCCCCCGGGGGGAGAACCGGGGAGCTGTTTTTT. This codes for CASSPPGGRTGELFF. Variable domain in full (rest from reference TRBV7-9 and TRBJ2-2): DTGVSQNPRHKITKRGQNVTFRCDPISEHNRLYWYRQTLGQGPEFLTYFQNEAQLEKSRLLSDRFSAERPKGSFSTLEIQRTEQGDSAMYLCASSPPGGRTGELFFGEGSRLTVL.

This clone showed up just a few times. V usage is TRBV7-2 and J usage is TRBJ1-5, with D uncertain. V was pared by 7 bases and J by 0 bases, with 7 bases between. The V gene's germline CDR1 is SGHTA and CDR2 FQGNSA. The CDR3 totals 13 residues. The CDR3 nucleotides read TGTGCCAGCAAGATCGATAGCAATCAGCCCCAGCATTTT. Translating it yields CASKIDSNQPQHF.

About this clone: Given a much more abundant clone one base away, this may be a read error. In the same sample, other DNA sequences code for this CDR3. The chain uses TRBV5-1 and TRBJ2-5; D is possibly TRBD2 (5 bases). The V end was cut by 3 bases, the J end by 5 bases, with 5 bases between. Germline CDR1 reads SGHRS; CDR2 reads YFSETQ. The CDR3 spans 11 residues. The CDR3 DNA sequence: TGCGCCAGCAGCTCGGGGGAGACCCAGTACTTC. The encoded protein is CASSSGETQYF.

The V call is TRBV5-1, the J call TRBJ2-1; the D gene is possibly TRBD1 (5 bases). The CDR3 is 14 amino acids. The germline CDR1 and CDR2 sequences are SGHRS and YFSETQ. Trimming took 7 bases from V and 3 from J, leaving 14 bases between them. In DNA, the CDR3 is TGCGCCAGCCAAGGGGCAACCCACTACAATGAGCAGTTCTTC. This gives the protein CASQGATHYNEQFF. Complete variable domain (other parts from reference TRBV5-1 and TRBJ2-1): KAGVTQTPRYLIKTRGQQVTLSCSPISGHRSVSWYQQTPGQGLQFLFEYFSETQRNKGNFPGRFSGRQFSNSRSEMNVSTLELGDSALYLCASQGATHYNEQFFGPGTRLTVL.

This clone has a handful of counts. Different DNA sequences within this sample yield the same CDR3. This rearrangement joins TRBV4-3 to TRBJ2-3; no clear D gene. Trimming removed 0 bases from V and 1 base from J, with 5 bases in between. Germline CDR1 reads LGHNA; CDR2 reads YSLEER. This CDR3 has 14 amino acids. The CDR3 loop is CASSQDARTDTQYF. CDR3 nucleotide sequence: TGCGCCAGCAGCCAAGATGCACGCACAGATACGCAGTATTTT.

The CDR3 spells CASRDRTGSTGELFF. The DNA for the CDR3 is TGTGCCAGCAGAGACCGGACAGGTTCCACCGGGGAGCTGTTTTTT. The rearrangement joins TRBV2 to TRBJ2-2, with TRBD1 matching over 7 bases. Germline V gene sequence: CDR1 SNHLY, CDR2 FYNNEI. V trimming: 6 bases; J trimming: 4 bases; junction bases outside the gene matches: 8. This CDR3 is 15 amino acids long. Based on the CDR3 plus reference TRBV2 and TRBJ2-2, the full variable domain is EPEVTQTPSHQVTQMGQEVILRCVPISNHLYFYWYRQILGQKVEFLVSFYNNEISEKSEIFDDQFSVERPDGSNFTLKIRSTKLEDSAMYFCASRDRTGSTGELFFGEGSRLTVL.

This CDR3 is CASSPGGARNYGYTF. CDR3 bases: TGTGCCAGTTCCCCGGGCGGGGCCCGTAACTATGGCTACACCTTC. The rearrangement uses TRBV6-1 and TRBJ1-2; D perhaps matches TRBD1 (5 bases). The V gene lost 9 bases and the J gene lost 1 base, with 18 bases spanning the gap. Germline CDR1 and CDR2: MNHNS and SASEGT. The CDR3 is 15 amino acids.

In regard to this clone: The sample contains more than one DNA sequence encoding this CDR3. This chain links TRBV28 with TRBJ1-5; TRBD1 might be the D (6 bases). Germline values: CDR1 MDHEN, CDR2 SYDVKM. This CDR3 is built from 13 residues. With 8 bases removed from V and 4 bases from J, the gap between germline ends came to 12 bases. CDR3 sequence reads: CASGLQGNQPQHF. The CDR3 nucleotides read TGTGCCAGCGGACTACAGGGTAATCAGCCCCAGCATTTT.

The genes are TRBV28 and TRBJ2-7, with D unresolved. V lost 6 bases, J lost 0 bases, and 12 bases lay in between. The CDR3 is made up of 14 amino acids. The germline V gene encodes CDR1 MDHEN and CDR2 SYDVKM. CDR3 DNA sequence: TGTGCCAGCAGACAGACCGAGAGCTCCTACGAGCAGTACTTC. As protein: CASRQTESSYEQYF.

The genes are TRBV20-1 and TRBJ1-4; D is uncertain. The germline gives CDR1 DFQATT, CDR2 SNEGSKA (reference sequence). The CDR3 spans 11 residues. Trimming took 6 bases from V and 8 from J, leaving 10 bases between them. The chain's CDR3 is CSAPSYEKLFF. The CDR3 DNA reads as TGCAGTGCCCCTTCCTACGAAAAACTGTTTTTT.

The chain recombines TRBV14 with TRBJ2-1, with 7 bases aligning to TRBD1. V lost 0 bases, J lost 3 bases, and 2 bases stayed unmatched. The CDR3 extends over 15 amino acids. The germline gives CDR1 SGHDN, CDR2 FVKESK. CDR3 residues: CASSQDWDSYNEQFF. The CDR3 region has the DNA TGTGCCAGCAGCCAAGACTGGGACAGCTACAATGAGCAGTTCTTC.

V gene TRBV6-6 combines with J gene TRBJ2-7; TRBD1 agrees at 9 bases. The CDR3 sequence is 15 residues long. With 6 bases clipped from V and 5 bases from J, the junction kept 11 bases outside the gene matches. Germline V gives CDR1 MNHNY, CDR2 SVGAGI (reference sequence). Here the CDR3 DNA reads TGTGCCAGCAGCCAACCGGGACAGGGCATGAACGAGCAGTACTTC. Its translation: CASSQPGQGMNEQYF.

The chain carries TRBV7-2 and TRBJ1-2; D remains unclear. From germline, CDR1 is SGHTA and CDR2 FQGNSA. V was shortened by 5 bases and J by 4 bases, with 11 bases between the two germline ends. The CDR3 consists of 13 residues. In DNA form, the CDR3 reads TGTGCCAGCAGCCCTACCCTCGTCTATGGCTACACCTTC. Translation gives CASSPTLVYGYTF.

The rearrangement joins TRBV5-1 to TRBJ2-1; D is ambiguous. Trimming took 1 base from V and 2 from J, leaving 19 bases between them. CDR3 size: 18 residues. Germline V lookup: CDR1 SGHRS, CDR2 YFSETQ. In DNA form, the CDR3 reads TGCGCCAGCAGCTTGTTTGGATCTGCCCTACGGACCTACAATGAGCAGTTCTTC. This codes for CASSLFGSALRTYNEQFF.

The chain joins TRBV28 to TRBJ1-2; a possible D gene is TRBD1 (5 bases). CDR1 and CDR2 from the germline V gene are MDHEN and SYDVKM. With 8 bases removed from V and 5 bases from J, the gap between germline ends came to 18 bases. This CDR3 has 14 residues. The CDR3: CASQSPGLQYGYTF. The CDR3 region has the DNA TGTGCCAGCCAGTCTCCAGGGTTACAGTATGGCTACACCTTC.

The CDR3 DNA is TGTGCCAGCAGTGAAGGAGGGAACAATGAGCAGTTCTTC. Translation gives CASSEGGNNEQFF. This chain uses TRBV2 with TRBJ2-1, with a possible D match to TRBD2 (5 bases). CDR3 length: 13 residues. V lost 1 base and J lost 5, with 6 bases in between. Germline values: CDR1 SNHLY, CDR2 FYNNEI.

The chain carries TRBV28 and TRBJ2-5; D unresolved. With 8 bases removed from V and 4 bases from J, the gap between germline ends came to 14 bases. The germline CDR1 and CDR2 sequences are MDHEN and SYDVKM. The CDR3 totals 13 residues. For the CDR3, the DNA is TGTGCCAGCTTCCCGGGTAGGAGAGAGACCCAGTACTTC. Residues: CASFPGRRETQYF.

CDR3 coding DNA: TGTGCCAGCAGCCGACTAGCGGGGCAGAACACCGGGGAGCTGTTTTTT. Amino acid sequence: CASSRLAGQNTGELFF. V is TRBV11-2 and J is TRBJ2-2; 11 bases match TRBD2. V lost 5 bases and J lost 1; bases outside the gene matches: 3. Per germline, CDR1 SGHAT and CDR2 FQNNGV. This CDR3 comprises 16 residues.

The chain is built from TRBV19 and TRBJ2-1, with a possible D match to TRBD2 (7 bases). The CDR3 sequence is 18 residues long. CDR1 is LNHDA, CDR2 SQIVND, per germline (reference sequence). The germline V and J ends were trimmed by 3 bases and 3 bases, with 21 bases remaining between them. The CDR3 spells CASSIPRLARGGYNEQFF. CDR3 in DNA: TGTGCCAGTAGTATTCCCCGACTAGCAAGGGGGGGCTACAATGAGCAGTTCTTC.

On this clone: The same CDR3 arises from other DNA sequences in this sample as well. This chain links TRBV4-1 with TRBJ2-4, with 14 nucleotides matching TRBD2. Germline V gene lookup returns CDR1 MGHRA and CDR2 YSYEKL. This CDR3 has 18 amino acids. V shed 4 bases, J shed 1 base, and the junction held 6 bases outside the gene matches. This CDR3 is CASSPGLAGGLAKNIQYF. CDR3 bases: TGCGCCAGCAGCCCAGGACTAGCGGGAGGTCTGGCCAAAAACATTCAGTACTTC.

The V and J genes are TRBV4-3 and TRBJ2-7, with TRBD2 matching 8 bases. CDR3 length equals 16 residues. CDR1 and CDR2 (germline): LGHNA, YSLEER. The V and J ends lost 1 base and 3 bases, in that order; junction bases with no gene match: 8. CDR3 DNA sequence: TGCGCCAGCAGCCAAGGTATAGCGGGAAGGGGCTACGAGCAGTACTTC. Translation gives CASSQGIAGRGYEQYF.

The chain carries TRBV6-6 and TRBJ1-5; D unresolved. Looked up from germline, CDR1 is MNHNY and CDR2 is SVGAGI (reference sequence). Trimming stripped 8 bases from V and 7 bases from J, with 15 bases between. There are 13 residues in the CDR3. The CDR3 sequence is CASHGVHGQPQHF. In nucleotides, the CDR3 is TGTGCCAGCCATGGGGTACATGGACAGCCCCAGCATTTT.

The rearrangement joins TRBV5-8 to TRBJ1-4; D remains ambiguous. This CDR3 contains 15 residues. Germline CDR1 and CDR2: SGHTS and YDEGEE. Trimming removed 0 bases from V and 6 bases from J, with 12 bases in between. CDR3 nucleotides: TGTGCCAGCAGCTTGGGTGGGAGGTTTTATGAAAAACTGTTTTTT. As protein: CASSLGGRFYEKLFF.

About this clone itself: Other DNA sequences within the sample encode an identical CDR3. The rearrangement joins TRBV5-1 to TRBJ1-3, with TRBD1 as a possible D gene (5 bases). Germline values: CDR1 SGHRS, CDR2 YFSETQ. With 2 bases removed from V and 4 bases from J, the gap between germline ends came to 7 bases. The CDR3 spans 13 residues. For the CDR3, the DNA is TGCGCCAGCAGCTTAGGGGACGGAAACACCATATATTTT. Amino acid sequence: CASSLGDGNTIYF.

The chain uses TRBV6-6 and TRBJ2-7; TRBD2 aligns across 12 bases. This CDR3 spans 15 amino acids. Germline V gives CDR1 MNHNY, CDR2 SVGAGI (reference sequence). Trimming cost V 6 bases and J 7 bases; bases outside gene matches: 10. The CDR3 nucleotides are TGTGCCAGCAGACCCCGGACTAGCGGGAACTGGGAGCAGTACTTC. Translating gives CASRPRTSGNWEQYF.

The chain recombines TRBV11-3 with TRBJ2-2; 12 positions agree with TRBD1. The CDR3 loop spans 15 amino acids. V lost 5 bases, J lost 5 bases, and 3 bases stayed unmatched. Per germline, CDR1 SGHNT and CDR2 YENEEA. CDR3 nucleotide sequence: TGTGCCAGCAGCCCGGGACAGGGGGCTACCGGGGAGCTGTTTTTT. It encodes CASSPGQGATGELFF.

This clone has just one count. CDR3 nucleotides: TGTGCCACCAGCGTCCCCAGAGGCACCATATATTTT. Translating gives CATSVPRGTIYF. V and J are TRBV15 and TRBJ1-3; no clear D gene. The germline gives CDR1 LNHNV, CDR2 YYDKDF (reference sequence). The CDR3 runs to 12 residues. The V and J ends lost 5 bases and 9 bases respectively, with 11 bases between them.

This clone showed up just once. The V and J genes are TRBV4-2 and TRBJ1-1; D is perhaps TRBD1 (6 bases). The CDR3 is made up of 14 amino acids. Germline V CDR1 and CDR2: LGHNA, YNFKEQ. Deletions cut 4 bases from V and 4 bases from J, with 13 bases between. CDR3 coding DNA: TGTGCCAGCAGCCCTATTAGGGGGGGCACTGAAGCTTTCTTT. Amino acid sequence: CASSPIRGGTEAFF.